This T cell receptor beta chain appears in the sequencing data of a study of vaccination and CD4 T cells after COVID-19. Described treatment: roughly ten-day PBMC culture with coronavirus spike peptide pools or control peptides (ViraFEST assay). A few counts support this clonotype. Its antigen remains unknown. CDR3 length: 15 amino acids. Trimming cost V 5 bases and J 4 bases, with 15 bases left between them. CDR1 is SGHTA, CDR2 FQGNSA, per germline. Sequencing of cultured CD4+ T cell DNA used the Oncomine TCR Beta short-read assay. One entry per CDR3 protein, called by TCRdb with MiXCR from the PCR reads. The repertoire holds around 17,000 distinct CDR3 sequences, with around 70% as singletons.

This TCR was sampled from a human donor who had recovered from COVID-19. The gene calls are TRBV7-2 and TRBJ1-5, with D hard to call. Sequenced sample: CD4+ T cells from blood, cultured in vitro. Here the CDR3 DNA reads TGTGCCAGCAGCCCCCGGGCCAGTTATAATCAGCCCCAGCATTTT. Protein sequence: CASSPRASYNQPQHF.